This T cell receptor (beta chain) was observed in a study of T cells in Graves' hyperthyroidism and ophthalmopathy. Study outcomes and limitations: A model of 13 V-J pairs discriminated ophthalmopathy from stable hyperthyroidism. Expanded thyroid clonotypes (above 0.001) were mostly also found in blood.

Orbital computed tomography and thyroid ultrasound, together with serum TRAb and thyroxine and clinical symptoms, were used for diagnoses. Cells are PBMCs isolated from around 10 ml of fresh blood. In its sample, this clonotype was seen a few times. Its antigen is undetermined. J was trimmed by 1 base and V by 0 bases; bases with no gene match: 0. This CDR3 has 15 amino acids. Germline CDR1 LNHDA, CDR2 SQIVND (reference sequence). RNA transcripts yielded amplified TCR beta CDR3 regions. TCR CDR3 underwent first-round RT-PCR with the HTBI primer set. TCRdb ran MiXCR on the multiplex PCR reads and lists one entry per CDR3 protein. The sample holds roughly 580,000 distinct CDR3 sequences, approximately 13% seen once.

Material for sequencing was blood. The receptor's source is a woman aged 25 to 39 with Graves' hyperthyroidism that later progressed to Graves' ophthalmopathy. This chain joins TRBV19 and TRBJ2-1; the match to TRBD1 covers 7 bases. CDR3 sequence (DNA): TGTGCCAGTAGTATAGAGGGACAGTCCTACAATGAGCAGTTCTTC. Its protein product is CASSIEGQSYNEQFF.